Described below is a single TCR beta chain sequence and its context. Its recognized antigen is unknown. No base-level quality is on record; no much larger clone is a single base apart. This entry comes from a study of shared clonotypes between healthy human individuals (dated by TCRdb to 2018 to 2021). Regarding the research as a whole: Two women and three men aged 18 to 49 years were included in the cohort. Per donor, three plates each were used for CD4 naive and CD4 memory, two for CD8 naive, and one for CD8 memory. Blood TCR repertoires of a handful of healthy adults were deeply sequenced to estimate repertoire size and the extent of clonotype sharing between individuals. Different laboratories and diverse techniques were used to prepare libraries and sequence TCR repertoires, to increase sequencing depth and limit assay-specific biases. Leukapheresis yielded between about 0.9 and 9 billion PBMCs per donor. What the work shows at the level of the full study, not this receptor alone: Pairwise subsampling led to the expectation that sequencing depth would affect the degree of clonotype sharing among donors. Naive subsets generally had larger estimated clonotype richness than memory subsets. Sampling was restricted to blood, and TCR repertoires in tissue are likely to differ from TCR repertoires in blood. Rarefaction of sorted-subset datasets indicated incomplete sequencing despite the large sequencing depth. Compared with non-shared clonotypes, the clonotypes found in all four sorted-subset donors had higher generation probabilities. When several donors were compared, the shared fraction of clonotypes was about 5.2% for naive CD4, roughly 3.4% for naive CD8, roughly 2.5% for memory CD4, and roughly 0.4% for memory CD8. The genetic and exposure-history diversity represented was limited by the small number of donors.

Trimming removed 1 base from V and 6 bases from J, leaving 15 bases between the germline ends. In the germline V gene (reference sequence), CDR1 corresponds to SGHAT and CDR2 to FQDESV. The CDR3 contains 15 residues, cysteine and phenylalanine counted. The DNA shown is the 45-base CDR3, in frame from base 1. TCR CDR3 regions were amplified from genomic DNA by multiplex PCR using the deep immunoSEQ assay. Extracted genomic DNA from each cell subset was distributed evenly across all wells of several immunoSEQ 96-well plates, and each plate was treated as a replicate. For sorted subsets, each replicate PCR was loaded with approximately 190 ng genomic DNA, equivalent to 25,000 to 30,000 T cell genomes. Purified libraries were quantified with a Qubit 3.0 fluorometer, sized on a Bioanalyzer 2100, and re-quantified with the KAPA Library Quantification kit. A separate single-read 150-cycle Illumina NextSeq 550 flow cell was used to sequence each immunoSEQ 96-well plate. In the original analysis: Because only junctional sequences without quality scores were contained in the immunoSEQ output, filtering matching that applied to full-length reads could not be performed. Sequences were annotated with PyIR, a Python wrapper for IgBLAST v1.9, and V/J genes and CDR3 were assigned using IMGT germline references. Any read was removed if the V/J assignment was weak (E-value above 1e-6), the CDR3 was missing, or the read contained stop codons, out-of-frame junctions, or ambiguous translated residues. V3J clonotypes were defined by identical inferred V gene, J gene, and CDR3 amino acid sequence. The percentage overlap between two repertoires was calculated by dividing the number of shared unique clonotypes by the size of the smaller repertoire. RTK rarefaction, the Chao1 estimator, and Recon v2.1 estimates of unobserved clonotypes were used to assess repertoire richness. OLGA was used to compute generation probabilities for all TCRbeta clonotypes that the gDNA method yielded from a handful of donors. TCRdb holds this immuneACCESS table with in-frame rearrangements only. Some clones are missing; in checked studies, unresolved V genes explain under half, and the rest has no known cause. V, J and clone size reflect that table, while D and trimming were determined from the DNA. This sample has under 2,000,000 clones in its table, and less than 95% of those were observed once. 0.95% to 1.5% of the sample is in the top ten clones.

CD8 naive samples were CD45RO-negative cells positively selected for CCR7, giving a CD45RA+CCR7+ population that excluded TemRA cells. The donors were healthy, HIV-negative adults who had no recently reported acute infections or vaccinations. Every donor was a Caucasian adult residing in Nashville, Tennessee, USA. After blood collection by leukapheresis, PBMCs were isolated using Ficoll-Histopaque density gradient centrifugation and then cryopreserved in the vapor phase of liquid nitrogen. Purity and quantity of every magnetically sorted T cell population were checked by analytical flow cytometry. From each sorted fraction, genomic DNA was isolated and quantified by UV absorbance on a Nanodrop 2000c.

Source material: naive CD8+ T cells sorted from blood. This specimen's cell subset or site label, interpreted: CD45RA+CCR7+. The chain links TRBV11-1 with TRBJ1-2, and TRBD1 may be the D gene, going by 5 matching bases. This sequence was found in a man younger than 35 in good health. The DNA is as follows: TGTGCCAGCAGCTTAGTGCAGGGAACTTCGGATGGCTACACCTTC. Protein translation: CASSLVQGTSDGYTF.